The sequence of this T cell receptor beta chain was determined in a study of molecular identifiers for immune sequencing clone quantification. Study-level findings and limits: Over 98% of effector molecules, yet under 1% of naive-cell molecules, were held by clones above 20 RNA copies. Reportedly, one cell's Jurkat TCR RNA was detected within 1,200,000 naive CD8 cells.

TCRdb reprocessed the PCR reads with MiXCR, giving one entry per CDR3 protein. The table records around 480,000 distinct CDR3 sequences, about a fifth of them present only once. CDR1 is SGHAT and CDR2 is FQNNGV in the germline V gene. The CDR3 covers 10 residues. The V gene lost 10 bases and the J gene lost 7 bases, with 11 bases spanning the gap. Preparation of naive CD8 libraries involved roughly 19,000 to 1,100,000 sorted cells and 10%, 30% or 50% RNA. The authors gated naive CD8 T cells as CD8+CD4-CCR7+CD45RA+ for sorting. This clonotype has a count of ten or more. Its target is unknown. The sequence was collected from a human donor in good health. Some libraries in this study had Jurkat cell RNA spiked in. V and J are TRBV11-2 and TRBJ2-7, with D possibly matching TRBD1 (5 bases). Sequencing input: naive CD8+ T cells from blood, with Jurkat cell RNA spiked in. Noted subset: FACS-sorted CD8+CD4-CCR7+CD45RA+ naive T cells. The CDR3: CATQGDEQYF. The CDR3 DNA follows: TGTGCCACCCAAGGGGATGAGCAGTACTTC.